Listed below are T cell receptor beta chains from one sample, sequenced in a study of T cell responses to AZD1222 COVID-19 vaccine. The assay was immunoSEQ multiplex PCR, and TCRdb's table has in-frame clones only and misses some. This table holds 130,000 to 150,000 clones, around 91% found once. The specimen was peripheral blood, collected on day 0 of AZD1222 vaccination. The receptors were sampled from an adult in good health. The CDR3 runs from the conserved cysteine through the conserved F or W. Each record gives: clone size, D gene, CDR3 length, J gene, V gene, CDR3 protein, CDR3 DNA. D genes are given only for firm matches. Size is omitted from some rows. Given values are once, few, many or a class for expanded clones.

size: .
D: .
length: 12
J: TRBJ2-1
V: TRBV7-9
CDR3: CASSLVTTPVLF
DNA: TGTGCCAGCAGCTTAGTTACTACCCCAGTACTCTTC

size: .
D: .
length: 16
J: TRBJ2-5
V: TRBV24-1
CDR3: CATSAVVGRGKETQYF
DNA: TGTGCCACCAGCGCCGTCGTGGGAAGGGGGAAAGAGACCCAGTACTTC

size: .
D: .
length: 15
J: TRBJ2-6
V: TRBV30
CDR3: CAWSAGSSGANVLTF
DNA: TGTGCCTGGAGTGCAGGAAGCTCTGGGGCCAACGTCCTGACTTTC

size: .
D: TRBD1
length: 15
J: TRBJ1-2
V: TRBV2
CDR3: CASTQSQGVGYGYTF
DNA: TGTGCCAGCACTCAAAGCCAGGGGGTTGGCTATGGCTACACCTTC

size: once
D: TRBD1
length: 13
J: TRBJ1-4
V: TRBV5-6
CDR3: CASSLWTGEKLFF
DNA: TGTGCCAGCAGCTTATGGACAGGCGAAAAACTGTTTTTT

size: few
D: TRBD2
length: 18
J: TRBJ2-7
V: TRBV4-1
CDR3: CASSPIFPTGTSVYEQYF
DNA: TGCGCCAGCAGCCCGATTTTCCCCACCGGGACTAGCGTCTACGAGCAGTACTTC

size: .
D: .
length: 13
J: TRBJ1-5
V: TRBV12-3/TRBV12-4
CDR3: CASRRSISQPQHF
DNA: TGTGCCAGCAGGCGGTCTATCTCTCAGCCCCAGCATTTT

size: .
D: .
length: 12
J: TRBJ1-1
V: TRBV7-2
CDR3: CASSLTNTEAFF
DNA: TGTGCCAGCAGCTTAACAAACACTGAAGCTTTCTTT

size: .
D: .
length: 16
J: TRBJ2-1
V: TRBV18
CDR3: CASSVKGSVSYNEQFF
DNA: TGTGCCAGCTCAGTAAAGGGTTCTGTGTCCTACAATGAGCAGTTCTTC

size: .
D: TRBD1
length: 14
J: TRBJ1-1
V: TRBV7-9
CDR3: CASSLETGVGEAFF
DNA: TGTGCCAGCAGCTTGGAGACAGGGGTTGGTGAAGCTTTCTTT

size: .
D: TRBD2
length: 14
J: TRBJ2-1
V: TRBV28
CDR3: CASSRGLEYNEQFF
DNA: TGTGCCAGCAGTCGGGGACTAGAATACAATGAGCAGTTCTTC

size: .
D: .
length: 13
J: TRBJ2-5
V: TRBV27
CDR3: CASSLSTGETQYF
DNA: TGTGCCAGCAGTTTATCGACGGGAGAGACCCAGTACTTC

size: .
D: TRBD1
length: 15
J: TRBJ2-1
V: TRBV19
CDR3: CAIESGTGSYNEQFF
DNA: TGTGCCATTGAATCCGGGACAGGCTCCTACAATGAGCAGTTCTTC

size: .
D: .
length: 14
J: TRBJ2-5
V: TRBV6-5
CDR3: CASSLQGGWETQYF
DNA: TGTGCCAGCAGTCTACAGGGTGGTTGGGAGACCCAGTACTTC

size: .
D: .
length: 13
J: TRBJ1-1
V: TRBV19
CDR3: CASTTGREAEAFF
DNA: TGTGCCAGTACCACAGGGAGGGAAGCTGAAGCTTTCTTT

size: .
D: TRBD2
length: 18
J: TRBJ2-3
V: TRBV24-1
CDR3: CATSDITTSGRHPDTQYF
DNA: TGTGCCACCAGTGATATTACGACTAGCGGGAGGCACCCAGATACGCAGTATTTT

size: once
D: .
length: 15
J: TRBJ2-5
V: TRBV4-3
CDR3: CASSQDRSYQETQYF
DNA: TGCGCCAGCAGCCAAGATCGATCGTACCAAGAGACCCAGTACTTC

size: .
D: TRBD1
length: 15
J: TRBJ2-7
V: TRBV11-2
CDR3: CASSAGTGRIYEQYF
DNA: TGTGCCAGCAGCGCCGGGACAGGGAGGATCTACGAGCAGTACTTC

size: once
D: .
length: 12
J: TRBJ2-1
V: TRBV7-2
CDR3: CASSTPTGEQFF
DNA: TGTGCCAGCAGCACCCCGACGGGTGAGCAGTTCTTC

size: .
D: .
length: 11
J: TRBJ2-2
V: TRBV30
CDR3: CAWKNTGELFF
DNA: TGTGCCTGGAAGAACACCGGGGAGCTGTTTTTT

size: .
D: .
length: 14
J: TRBJ2-1
V: TRBV28
CDR3: CASSLRRRTNEQFF
DNA: TGTGCCAGCAGTTTAAGAAGGCGGACCAATGAGCAGTTCTTC

size: .
D: TRBD1
length: 14
J: TRBJ1-2
V: TRBV4-2
CDR3: CASSQDRQGGGYTF
DNA: TGTGCCAGCAGCCAAGATCGACAGGGGGGAGGCTACACCTTC

size: .
D: TRBD2
length: 15
J: TRBJ2-1
V: TRBV5-1
CDR3: CASSIGTTFYNEQFF
DNA: TGCGCCAGCAGCATAGGGACTACCTTCTACAATGAGCAGTTCTTC

size: .
D: TRBD1
length: 16
J: TRBJ2-1
V: TRBV6-2/TRBV6-3
CDR3: CASSYPETGEYNEQFF
DNA: TGTGCCAGCAGTTACCCCGAGACAGGGGAGTACAATGAGCAGTTCTTC

size: .
D: .
length: 17
J: TRBJ2-5
V: TRBV29-1
CDR3: CSVEGGASAKYQETQYF
DNA: TGCAGCGTTGAAGGGGGTGCTAGCGCCAAGTACCAAGAGACCCAGTACTTC

size: once
D: .
length: 12
J: TRBJ2-6
V: TRBV5-6
CDR3: CASSLEGRVLTF
DNA: TGTGCCAGCAGCTTGGAGGGCCGCGTCCTGACTTTC